This is a list of T cell receptor beta chains from one sample in a study of blood T cell repertoires in COVID-19. Produced via immunoSEQ multiplex PCR; TCRdb's table is partial and in-frame only. The data show roughly 250,000 clones, with approximately 84% seen just once and under 4.5% held by the top ten. The sequenced material came from peripheral blood. These receptor sequences come from a man in his forties or fifties with acute or convalescent COVID-19. CDR3s include the opening cysteine and the closing phenylalanine or tryptophan. The D gene is left open where the match is weak. Not all rows give a size; the values are once, few, many and, for expanded clones, a class.

TRBV30	TRBJ1-6	TRBD1	-	TGTGCCAGTTCAGGGGGGACGAATTCACCCCTCCACTTT	CASSGGTNSPLHF
TRBV11-2	TRBJ2-5	TRBD2	-	TGTGCCAGCAGCTCCCCCCTAGGAGCGGGGGGGCGGGAGACCCAGTACTTC	CASSSPLGAGGRETQYF
TRBV5-1	TRBJ2-7	TRBD2	few	TGCGCCAGCAGCTTGGGGACTAGCTTCTCCTACGAGCAGTACTTC	CASSLGTSFSYEQYF
TRBV6-5	TRBJ2-1	TRBD1	-	TGTGCCAGCAGCGGCAGGGGGACCACCTACAATGAGCAGTTCTTC	CASSGRGTTYNEQFF
TRBV7-2	TRBJ2-2	-	-	TGTGCCAGCAGCTTACCAGGTACCGGGGAGCTGTTTTTT	CASSLPGTGELFF
TRBV7-2	TRBJ1-5	TRBD1	-	TGTGCCAGCAGCCAGGGGACAGGCAATCAGCCCCAGCATTTT	CASSQGTGNQPQHF
TRBV2	TRBJ1-6	-	few	TGTGCCAGCAGTGGGCAGGGTTATAATTCACCCCTCCACTTT	CASSGQGYNSPLHF
TRBV15	TRBJ1-2	TRBD1	-	TGTGCCACCAGCAGAGAGTCGAGGGTGACAGGGGGCACTAGAAATGGCTACACCTTC	CATSRESRVTGGTRNGYTF
TRBV19	TRBJ2-3	TRBD1	-	TGTGCCAGCTCACCGGGACAGGGCACAGATACGCAGTATTTT	CASSPGQGTDTQYF
TRBV7-8	TRBJ2-7	-	few	TGTGCCAGCAGCCCCGACAGGGAGCAGTACTTC	CASSPDREQYF
TRBV2	TRBJ2-6	-	-	TGTGCCAGCAGTGCCTCAAGACAATTCGGGAACTCTGGGGCCAACGTCCTGACTTTC	CASSASRQFGNSGANVLTF
TRBV6-5	TRBJ1-1	-	few	TGTGCCAGCAGATCCCGACAGAACACTGAAGCTTTCTTT	CASRSRQNTEAFF
TRBV2	TRBJ1-5	-	-	TGTGCCAGCAGTGAGGGGGGGTCTCCCCAGCCCCAGCATTTT	CASSEGGSPQPQHF
TRBV12-5	TRBJ1-1	-	-	TGTGCTAGTGGTTCACCGACAGGTGCGGTCGCTGAAGCTTTCTTT	CASGSPTGAVAEAFF
TRBV6-5	TRBJ1-2	-	-	TGTGCCAGCAGTCGCGGACAGAACTATGGCTACACCTTC	CASSRGQNYGYTF
TRBV29-1	TRBJ1-1	TRBD1	-	TGCAGCGTTCGATGGACAGGGTCCCCCCGGCCGTCTGAAGCTTTCTTT	CSVRWTGSPRPSEAFF
TRBV2	TRBJ2-2	TRBD1	-	TGTGCCAGCAGTCCAAACAGGGGAACCGGGGAGCTGTTTTTT	CASSPNRGTGELFF
TRBV12-5	TRBJ2-7	TRBD1	-	TGTGCTAGTGGTTTGGTAGGACAGGGGGCCTACGAGCAGTACTTC	CASGLVGQGAYEQYF
TRBV27	TRBJ2-7	-	few	TGTGCCAGCAGTCCGCTGGCGGGGAGACCTATCCCGTCCGAGCAGTACTTC	CASSPLAGRPIPSEQYF
TRBV28	TRBJ1-6	-	-	TGTGCCAGCACCTCAGGGGCCGCAAACTCCTATAATTCACCCCTCCACTTT	CASTSGAANSYNSPLHF
TRBV15	TRBJ1-1	-	-	TGTGCCACCAGCAGAGATAGCGGTCCGGGCACTGAAGCTTTCTTT	CATSRDSGPGTEAFF
TRBV7-9	TRBJ2-5	-	few	TGTGCCAGCAGCTCCGGTTGGAGGGCGGGAGAGACCCAGTACTTC	CASSSGWRAGETQYF
TRBV25-1	TRBJ1-2	-	-	TGTGCCAGCAGTGAACGGGGAAACTATGGCTACACCTTC	CASSERGNYGYTF
TRBV12-3/TRBV12-4	TRBJ2-7	TRBD1	-	TGTGCCAGCAGACAGGGACAGACCTACGAGCAGTACTTC	CASRQGQTYEQYF
TRBV19	TRBJ1-5	TRBD1	-	TGTGCCAGTAGTAGCGACAGGGGCAATCAGCCCCAGCATTTT	CASSSDRGNQPQHF
TRBV29-1	TRBJ2-1	TRBD2	-	TGCAGCGTTGATCGGGGCGGGAGGGCCCATGAGCAGTTCTTC	CSVDRGGRAHEQFF
TRBV10-3	TRBJ2-5	TRBD1	once	TGTGCCATCAGCCCACAGGGGGACGAGACCCAGTACTTC	CAISPQGDETQYF
TRBV5-6	TRBJ1-5	-	-	TGTGCCAGCAGCTTGGGGTCGGCAGGGGCCGTTAATCAGCCCCAGCATTTT	CASSLGSAGAVNQPQHF
TRBV5-1	TRBJ2-1	TRBD2	-	TGCGCCAGCAGCTCACGACTAGCGGGAAATGAGCAGTTCTTC	CASSSRLAGNEQFF
TRBV7-9	TRBJ2-1	-	-	TGTGCCAGCATCGATCCTCGGACGGGGGGCCACAACAATGAGCAGTTCTTC	CASIDPRTGGHNNEQFF
TRBV2	TRBJ2-1	-	-	TGTGCCAGCACAACGGGAGAGCAGTACAATGAGCAGTTCTTC	CASTTGEQYNEQFF
TRBV12-5	TRBJ1-6	-	-	TGTGCTAGTGGAACGGACTCCGGACGGTCACCCCTCCACTTT	CASGTDSGRSPLHF
TRBV24-1	TRBJ1-1	-	-	TGTGCCACCAGTGACGGGAAGGGCCCTGAAGCTTTCTTT	CATSDGKGPEAFF
TRBV10-2	TRBJ2-1	TRBD2	-	TGCGCCAGCAGTTTAGCGGGACCCTCCTACAATGAGCAGTTCTTC	CASSLAGPSYNEQFF
TRBV18	TRBJ2-6	-	-	TGTGCCAGCTCACCCGGGGTCTCTGGGGCCAACGTCCTGACTTTC	CASSPGVSGANVLTF
TRBV7-2	TRBJ1-2	TRBD1	-	TGTGCCAGCAGCGTAGGGACAGTTGTATATGGCTACACCTTC	CASSVGTVVYGYTF
TRBV4-1	TRBJ2-5	TRBD2	-	TGCGCCAGCAGCCAAGACTGGAGACTAGCGGGGGTGCAGACCCAGTACTTC	CASSQDWRLAGVQTQYF
TRBV9	TRBJ2-3	TRBD2	-	TGTGCCAGCAGCGTCGCGGGAGGGCGGGGAGATACGCAGTATTTT	CASSVAGGRGDTQYF
TRBV5-4	TRBJ1-2	-	-	TGTGCCAGCAAGAAAAATTTCGGGGGAGCCAACTATGGCTACACCTTC	CASKKNFGGANYGYTF
TRBV9	TRBJ2-3	-	-	TGTGCCAGCAGCGTAAGTGAAGAGGAGTCAGATACGCAGTATTTT	CASSVSEEESDTQYF
TRBV27	TRBJ1-4	TRBD1	-	TGTGCCAGCAGTCTTGGACAGGGGGCGCAGGCTAATGAAAAACTGTTTTTT	CASSLGQGAQANEKLFF
TRBV5-4	TRBJ1-2	TRBD1	once	TGTGCCAGCAGCTTGGGGAGACAGGGGGCGCACTATGGCTACACCTTC	CASSLGRQGAHYGYTF
TRBV28	TRBJ2-7	TRBD2	-	TGTGCCAGCAGTTTGGGACTAGCGGGTCCCTACGAGCAGTACTTC	CASSLGLAGPYEQYF
TRBV9	TRBJ2-7	TRBD1	-	TGTGCCAGCAGCGCCACCGGGGACAGGGGAAGCGAGCAGTACTTC	CASSATGDRGSEQYF
TRBV10-3	TRBJ1-5	TRBD1	few	TGTGCCATCAGTGACCCTGACAGGGGGTATCAGCCCCAGCATTTT	CAISDPDRGYQPQHF
TRBV4-1	TRBJ2-3	-	-	TGCGCCAGCAGCCAAGGAGGAGTCGCTGGAGCAGATACGCAGTATTTT	CASSQGGVAGADTQYF
TRBV18	TRBJ1-3	-	-	TGTGCCAGCTCACCCGCCAGTTCTGGAAACACCATATATTTT	CASSPASSGNTIYF
TRBV6-2/TRBV6-3	TRBJ2-6	-	-	TGTGCCAGCAGTTACCCCACAAGGAGCTCTGGGGCCAACGTCCTGACTTTC	CASSYPTRSSGANVLTF
TRBV6-4	TRBJ2-5	TRBD2	-	TGTGCCAGCAGTGAGGGAGGGGATCAAGAGACCCAGTACTTC	CASSEGGDQETQYF
TRBV11-2	TRBJ1-3	TRBD1	once	TGTGCCAGCAGTATCGACAGGGCGGCTGGAAACACCATATATTTT	CASSIDRAAGNTIYF
TRBV7-9	TRBJ2-5	TRBD1	-	TGTGCCAGCAGCCTAACCTGGGACAGGCAAGAGACCCAGTACTTC	CASSLTWDRQETQYF
TRBV18	TRBJ2-7	TRBD1	-	TGTGCCAGCTCACCACCGGGCAGGACAGGGGGATACTACGAGCAGTACTTC	CASSPPGRTGGYYEQYF
TRBV11-3	TRBJ1-4	-	-	TGTGCCAGCAGCAGGGACACCAGTAATGAAAAACTGTTTTTT	CASSRDTSNEKLFF
TRBV5-1	TRBJ2-7	TRBD1	once	TGCGCCAGCAGCTTGGCCGACAGGGAAAGGGACGAGCAGTACTTC	CASSLADRERDEQYF
TRBV4-2	TRBJ1-2	-	-	TGTGCCAGCAGCCAAGGAGGGGACACTGGCTACACCTTC	CASSQGGDTGYTF
TRBV7-6	TRBJ2-5	TRBD2	-	TGTGCCAGCAGCGTAAGCGGGGGGGCCGCTGAGACCCAGTACTTC	CASSVSGGAAETQYF
TRBV28	TRBJ2-1	TRBD2	-	TGTGCCAGCAGTTCACCCGGGACTAGCGGTTACAATGAGCAGTTCTTC	CASSSPGTSGYNEQFF
TRBV5-4	TRBJ2-7	-	once	TGTGCCAGCAGCTCCAAACTTAGCGGTAGATTCTACGAGCAGTACTTC	CASSSKLSGRFYEQYF